Sequencing of this T cell receptor (beta chain) was carried out in a study of blood T cell repertoires in COVID-19. On the study more broadly: Whether acute or convalescent, the COVID-19 samples came from the United States, Italy and Spain. The cDNA or gDNA used as material had been derived from T cells, B-cell-depleted T cells, or PBMCs.

Data came from immunoSEQ multiplex PCR; TCRdb stores just in-frame clones and leaves some out. The sample lists over 200,000 clones, around 84% occurring once. This CDR3 has 15 amino acids. V dropped 4 bases and J dropped 5; count of bases not matched to a gene: 12. In germline, CDR1 is SGHRS, CDR2 YFSETQ. The sample taken for sequencing was peripheral blood. This sequence was found in a man between 35 and 55 years old who had recovered from COVID-19. The chain employs TRBV5-1 and TRBJ2-7; 7 nucleotides line up with TRBD1. The CDR3 nucleotides are TGCGCCAGCAGCCTCAACCCCGACAGGGCCCACGAGCAGTACTTC. This encodes CASSLNPDRAHEQYF. Drawing the rest from reference TRBV5-1 and TRBJ2-7, the complete variable domain is KAGVTQTPRYLIKTRGQQVTLSCSPISGHRSVSWYQQTPGQGLQFLFEYFSETQRNKGNFPGRFSGRQFSNSRSEMNVSTLELGDSALYLCASSLNPDRAHEQYFGPGTRLTVT.